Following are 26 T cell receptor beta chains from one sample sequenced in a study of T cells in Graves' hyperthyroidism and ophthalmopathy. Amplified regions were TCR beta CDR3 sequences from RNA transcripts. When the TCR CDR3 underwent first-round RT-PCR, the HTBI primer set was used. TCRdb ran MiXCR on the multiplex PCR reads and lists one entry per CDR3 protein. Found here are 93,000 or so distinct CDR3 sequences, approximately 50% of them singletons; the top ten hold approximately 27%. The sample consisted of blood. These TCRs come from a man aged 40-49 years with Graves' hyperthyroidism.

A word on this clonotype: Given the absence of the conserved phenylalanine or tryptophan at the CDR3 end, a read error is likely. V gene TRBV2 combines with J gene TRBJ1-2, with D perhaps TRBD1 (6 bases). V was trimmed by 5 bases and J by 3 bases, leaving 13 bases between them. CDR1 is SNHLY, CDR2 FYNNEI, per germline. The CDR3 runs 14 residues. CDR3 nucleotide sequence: TGTGCCAGCAGTTTATCGTACAGGGACTATGGCTACACCTCC. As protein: CASSLSYRDYGYTS.

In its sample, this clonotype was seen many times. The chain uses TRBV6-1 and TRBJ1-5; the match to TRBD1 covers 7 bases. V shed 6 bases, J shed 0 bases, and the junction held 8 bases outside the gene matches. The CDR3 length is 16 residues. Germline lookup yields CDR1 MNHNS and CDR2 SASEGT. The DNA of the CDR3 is TGTGCCAGCAGGGCGAGACAGGGTTATAGCAATCAGCCCCAGCATTTT. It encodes CASRARQGYSNQPQHF.

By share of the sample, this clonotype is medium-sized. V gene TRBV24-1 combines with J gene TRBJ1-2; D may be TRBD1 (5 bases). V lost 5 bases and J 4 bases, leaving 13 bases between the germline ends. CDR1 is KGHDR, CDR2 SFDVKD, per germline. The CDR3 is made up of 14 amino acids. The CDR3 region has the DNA TGTGCCACCAGTGCCCGGCAGGGAAGCTATGGCTACACCTTC. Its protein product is CATSARQGSYGYTF.

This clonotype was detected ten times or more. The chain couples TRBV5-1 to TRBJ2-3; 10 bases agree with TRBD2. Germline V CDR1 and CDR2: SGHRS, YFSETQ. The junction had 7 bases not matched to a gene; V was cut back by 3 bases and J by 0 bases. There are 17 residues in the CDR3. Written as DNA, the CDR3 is TGCGCCAGCAGCTCGACAATAGCGGGGGGTAGCACAGATACGCAGTATTTT. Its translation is CASSSTIAGGSTDTQYF.

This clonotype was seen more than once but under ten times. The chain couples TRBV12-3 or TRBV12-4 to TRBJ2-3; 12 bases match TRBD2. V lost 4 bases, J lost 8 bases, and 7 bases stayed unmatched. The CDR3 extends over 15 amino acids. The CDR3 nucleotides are TGTGCCAGCAGTTCCCTAGCGGGAGGGCTAGGTACGCAGTATTTT. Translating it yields CASSSLAGGLGTQYF.

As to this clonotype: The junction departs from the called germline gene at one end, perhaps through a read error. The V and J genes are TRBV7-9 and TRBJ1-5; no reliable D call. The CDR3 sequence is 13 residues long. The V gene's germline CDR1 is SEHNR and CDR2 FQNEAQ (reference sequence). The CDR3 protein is CASSLSQEQPQQF. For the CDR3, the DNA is TGTGCCAGCAGCTTAAGTCAGGAGCAGCCCCAGCAATTT. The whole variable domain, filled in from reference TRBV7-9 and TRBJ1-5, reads DTGVSQNPRHKITKRGQNVTFRCDPISEHNRLYWYRQTLGQGPEFLTYFQNEAQLEKSRLLSDRFSAERPKGSFSTLEIQRTEQGDSAMYLCASSLSQEQPQQFGDGTRLSIL.

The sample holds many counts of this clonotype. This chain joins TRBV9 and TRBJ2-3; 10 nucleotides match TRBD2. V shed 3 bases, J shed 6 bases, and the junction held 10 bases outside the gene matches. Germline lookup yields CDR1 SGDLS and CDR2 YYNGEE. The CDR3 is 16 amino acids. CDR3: CASSAFQREGRDTQYF. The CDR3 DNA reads TGTGCCAGCAGCGCCTTCCAGCGGGAGGGCCGGGATACGCAGTATTTT.

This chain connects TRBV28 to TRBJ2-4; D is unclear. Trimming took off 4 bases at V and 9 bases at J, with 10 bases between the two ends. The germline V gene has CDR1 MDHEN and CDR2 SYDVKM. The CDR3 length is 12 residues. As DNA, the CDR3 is TGTGCCAGCAGTTCACCCGGCGGCATTCAGTACTTC. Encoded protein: CASSSPGGIQYF.

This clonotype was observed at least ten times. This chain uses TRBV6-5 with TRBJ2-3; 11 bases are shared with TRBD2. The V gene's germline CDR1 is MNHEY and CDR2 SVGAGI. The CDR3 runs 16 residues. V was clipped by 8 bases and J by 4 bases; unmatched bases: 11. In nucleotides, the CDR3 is TGTGCCAGCCGAGGGTTTAGCGGGAGGGTATCAGATACGCAGTATTTT. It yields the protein CASRGFSGRVSDTQYF.

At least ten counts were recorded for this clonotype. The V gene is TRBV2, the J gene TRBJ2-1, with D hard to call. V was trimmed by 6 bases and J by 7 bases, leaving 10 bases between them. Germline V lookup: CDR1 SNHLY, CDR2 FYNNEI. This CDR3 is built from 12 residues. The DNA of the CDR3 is TGTGCCAGCAGATTGGATGGAAATGAGCAGTTCTTC. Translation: CASRLDGNEQFF.

The CDR3 nucleotides are TGTGCCAGCAGACCAGGACAGGGGGCACTCGAGCAGTACTTC. This encodes CASRPGQGALEQYF. J is TRBJ2-7 and V is TRBV2; 11 nucleotides match TRBD1. The J segment lost 6 bases and the V segment lost 6 bases, leaving 7 bases of the junction unmatched. Germline V gives CDR1 SNHLY, CDR2 FYNNEI. The CDR3 has 14 amino acids.

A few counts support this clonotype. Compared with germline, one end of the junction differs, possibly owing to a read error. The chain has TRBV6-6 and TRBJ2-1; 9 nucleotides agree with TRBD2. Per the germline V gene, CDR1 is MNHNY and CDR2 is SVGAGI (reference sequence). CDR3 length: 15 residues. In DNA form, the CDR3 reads TGTGCCAGCAGTTACTCGGCGGGAGGGTACAGTGAGCAGTTCTTC. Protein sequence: CASSYSAGGYSEQFF.

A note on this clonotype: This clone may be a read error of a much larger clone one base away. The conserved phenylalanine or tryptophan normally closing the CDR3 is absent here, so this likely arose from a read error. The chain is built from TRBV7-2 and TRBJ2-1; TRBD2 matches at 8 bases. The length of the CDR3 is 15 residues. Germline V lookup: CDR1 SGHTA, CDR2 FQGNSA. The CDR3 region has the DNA TGCGCCACCGCACACACTAGCGGACCCTACAATGAGCAGTTCCTC. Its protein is CATAHTSGPYNEQFL.

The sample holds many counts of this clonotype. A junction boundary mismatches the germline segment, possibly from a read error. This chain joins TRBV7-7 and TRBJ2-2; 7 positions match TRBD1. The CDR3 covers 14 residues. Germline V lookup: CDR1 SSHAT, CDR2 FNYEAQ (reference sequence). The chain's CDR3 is CASTDRVNTGELFF. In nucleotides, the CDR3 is TGTGCTAGCACAGACAGGGTAAACACCGGGGAGCTGTTTTTT.

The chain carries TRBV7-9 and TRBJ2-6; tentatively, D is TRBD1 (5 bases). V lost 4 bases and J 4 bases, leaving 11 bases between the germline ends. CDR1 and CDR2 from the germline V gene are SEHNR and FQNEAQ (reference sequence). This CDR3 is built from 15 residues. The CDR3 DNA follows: TGTGCCAGCAGCTCCGCGGACAAGGGGGCCAACGTCCTGACTTTC. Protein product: CASSSADKGANVLTF.

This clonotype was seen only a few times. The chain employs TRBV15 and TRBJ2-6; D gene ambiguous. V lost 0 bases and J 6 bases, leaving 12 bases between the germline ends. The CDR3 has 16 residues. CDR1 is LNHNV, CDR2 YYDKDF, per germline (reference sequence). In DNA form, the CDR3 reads TGTGCCACCAGCAGAGATGGGGAACTAAAGGCCAACGTCCTGACTTTC. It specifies CATSRDGELKANVLTF.

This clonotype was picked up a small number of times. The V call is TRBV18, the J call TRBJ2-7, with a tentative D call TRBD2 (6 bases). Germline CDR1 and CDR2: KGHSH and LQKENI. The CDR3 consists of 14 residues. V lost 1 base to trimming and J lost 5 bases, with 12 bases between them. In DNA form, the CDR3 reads TGTGCCAGCTCACCACGGGGGGATTCCAACGAGCAGTACTTC. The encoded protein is CASSPRGDSNEQYF.

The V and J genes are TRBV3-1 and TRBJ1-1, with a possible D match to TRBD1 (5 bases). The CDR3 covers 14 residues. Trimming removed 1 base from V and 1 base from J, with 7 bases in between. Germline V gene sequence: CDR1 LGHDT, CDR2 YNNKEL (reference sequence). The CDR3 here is CASSQAGPNTEAFF. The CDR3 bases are TGTGCCAGCAGCCAAGCGGGGCCGAACACTGAAGCTTTCTTT.

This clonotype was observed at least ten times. The CDR3, as DNA: TGTGCCAGCAGCTTAGAGGCACCTAACACTGAAGCTTTCTTT. Its protein product is CASSLEAPNTEAFF. The V and J genes are TRBV7-8 and TRBJ1-1; no reliable D call. Germline loops: CDR1 SGHVS, CDR2 FQNEAQ. The CDR3 is 14 amino acids. With 1 base removed from V and 2 bases from J, the gap between germline ends came to 8 bases.

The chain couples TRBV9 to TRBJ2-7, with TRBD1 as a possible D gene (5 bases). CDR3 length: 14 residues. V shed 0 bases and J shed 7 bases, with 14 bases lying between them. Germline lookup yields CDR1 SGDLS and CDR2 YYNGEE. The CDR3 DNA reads TGTGCCAGCAGCGTAGTGGGTGGGGCATGGGAGCAGTACTTC. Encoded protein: CASSVVGGAWEQYF.

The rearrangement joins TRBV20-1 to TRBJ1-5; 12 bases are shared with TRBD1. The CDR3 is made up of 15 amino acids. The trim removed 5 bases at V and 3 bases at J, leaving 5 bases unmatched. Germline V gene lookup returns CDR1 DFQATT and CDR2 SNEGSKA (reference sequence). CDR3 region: CSAGTGGVNNQPQHF. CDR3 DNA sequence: TGCAGTGCTGGGACAGGGGGCGTTAACAATCAGCCCCAGCATTTT.

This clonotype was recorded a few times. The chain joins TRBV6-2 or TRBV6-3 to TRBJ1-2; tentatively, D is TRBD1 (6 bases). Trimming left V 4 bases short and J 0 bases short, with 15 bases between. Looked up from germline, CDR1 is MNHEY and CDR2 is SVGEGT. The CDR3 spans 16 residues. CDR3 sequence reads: CASSSPRGRANYGYTF. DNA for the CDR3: TGTGCCAGCAGTTCGCCCAGGGGCAGGGCTAACTATGGCTACACCTTC.

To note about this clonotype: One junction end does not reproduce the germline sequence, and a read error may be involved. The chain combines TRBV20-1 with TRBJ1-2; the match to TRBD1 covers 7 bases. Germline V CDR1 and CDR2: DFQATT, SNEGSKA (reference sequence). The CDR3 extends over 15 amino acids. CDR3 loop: CSARLRTGRHYGYAF. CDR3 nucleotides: TGCAGTGCTAGATTAAGGACAGGACGTCACTATGGCTACGCCTTC.

CDR3 nucleotide sequence: TGCGCCAGCAGGGACAGGCAACCCAACAATGAGCAGTATTTT. This codes for CASRDRQPNNEQYF. The chain couples TRBV10-2 to TRBJ2-3; 7 bases map to TRBD1. Losses at the gene ends were 6 bases for V and 11 bases for J; bases not matched to a gene: 14. The CDR3 extends over 14 amino acids. The germline CDR1 and CDR2 sequences are WSHSY and SAAADI.

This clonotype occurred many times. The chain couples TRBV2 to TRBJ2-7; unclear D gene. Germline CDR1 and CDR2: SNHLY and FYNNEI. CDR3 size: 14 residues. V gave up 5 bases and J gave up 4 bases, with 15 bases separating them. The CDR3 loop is CASSKGLDKYEQYF. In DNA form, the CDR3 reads TGTGCCAGCAGTAAAGGGCTCGACAAGTACGAGCAGTACTTC.

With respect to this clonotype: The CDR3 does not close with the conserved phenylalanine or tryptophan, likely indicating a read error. In nucleotides, the CDR3 is TGTGCCAGCAGCCAGTTTCGGGACGGGTCTGAAGCTTTCTTG. Its translation is CASSQFRDGSEAFL. The chain recombines TRBV7-9 with TRBJ1-1, with a tentative D call TRBD1 (5 bases). This CDR3 comprises 14 residues. V shed 5 bases and J shed 6 bases, with 16 bases lying between them. Germline lookup yields CDR1 SEHNR and CDR2 FQNEAQ (reference sequence).